This record looks at one TCR beta chain sequence and its context. This sample is part of a study of blood T cell repertoires in COVID-19. Study-level background: Acute and convalescent COVID-19 samples came from the United States, Italy and Spain. Sample material is recorded as cDNA or gDNA derived from T cells, B-cell-depleted T cells, or PBMCs.

Germline lookup yields CDR1 GTSNPN and CDR2 SVGIG (reference sequence). The CDR3 has 17 amino acids. V trimming: 2 bases; J trimming: 7 bases; junction bases outside the gene matches: 19. Authors' data handling: Reference gene primers were amplified, and this amplification served to estimate nucleated cell counts. Measured with immunoSEQ multiplex PCR; TCRdb has only the in-frame clones, and not every one. V and J calls and clone size follow that table, whereas D and trimming were derived from the DNA. The sample records 43,000 or so clones, over 90% being singletons. The receptor was isolated from a human donor in a cohort sampled during active COVID-19. This chain links TRBV30 with TRBJ1-2; 7 bases agree with TRBD1. The specimen was peripheral blood. Here the CDR3 DNA reads TGTGCCTGGAGTATAGGGAAAACAGGGGAAGCAGCGAGTGGCTACACCTTC. Amino acid sequence: CAWSIGKTGEAASGYTF.